These 25 T cell receptor beta chains came from one sample sequenced in a study of post-analysis software for immune sequencing data. These TCRs' antigens remain unknown. Study outcomes and limitations: Controls showed lower frequencies than patients for roughly five TRBV segments, and TRBV5-6, TRBV5-1 and TRBV20-1 were among these.

Carried by the TCR beta cDNA libraries were unique molecular identifiers. TCRdb re-analysed the PCR reads in MiXCR, keeping a single row per CDR3 protein. The sample lists 700,000 to 800,000 distinct CDR3 sequences, 30% occurring once. Sequencing used blood. The receptors were sampled from a girl under 18 with multiple sclerosis.

The table lists this clonotype with a count of one. The chain carries TRBV7-7 and TRBJ2-1, with TRBD1 matching 7 bases. Germline CDR1 and CDR2: SSHAT and FNYEAQ (reference sequence). The CDR3 loop spans 14 amino acids. The J segment lost 8 bases and the V segment lost 5 bases, leaving 9 bases of the junction unmatched. CDR3 sequence (DNA): TGTGCCAGCAGCGCAACGACAGGGATCGATGAGCAGTTCTTC. This sequence encodes CASSATTGIDEQFF. Complete variable domain (other parts from reference TRBV7-7 and TRBJ2-1): GAGVSQSPRYKVTKRGQDVTLRCDPISSHATLYWYQQALGQGPEFLTYFNYEAQPDKSGLPSDRFSAERPEGSISTLTIQRTEQRDSAMYRCASSATTGIDEQFFGPGTRLTVL.

With regard to this clonotype: This may stem from a read error, because a much larger clone lies one nucleotide away. Since the CDR3 does not end with the conserved phenylalanine or tryptophan, this likely comes from a read error. This chain connects TRBV6-5 to TRBJ1-5; D not certain. The V and J ends lost 2 bases and 4 bases respectively, with 3 bases between them. This CDR3 is 12 amino acids long. CDR1 is MNHEY and CDR2 is SVGAGI in the germline V gene. CDR3 residues: CASSYLNQPQHV. CDR3 bases: TGTGCCAGCAGTTACCTTAATCAGCCCCAGCATGTT.

V gene TRBV15 combines with J gene TRBJ2-5, with a tentative D call TRBD1 (5 bases). This CDR3 is 14 amino acids long. Germline CDR1 LNHNV, CDR2 YYDKDF (reference sequence). The V gene lost 0 bases and the J gene lost 5 bases, with 10 bases spanning the gap. This CDR3 is CATSRDRDWETQYF. In DNA form, the CDR3 reads TGTGCCACCAGCAGAGACAGGGATTGGGAGACCCAGTACTTC.

This clonotype occurred a few times. The chain recombines TRBV20-1 with TRBJ2-4; TRBD2 matches 7 bases. The closer fit of TRBJ2-5 to the DNA end suggests the J call may be wrong. From germline, CDR1 is DFQATT and CDR2 SNEGSKA (reference sequence). The CDR3 sequence is 14 residues long. CDR3 loop: CSANLGGGQETQYF. DNA for the CDR3: TGCAGTGCTAATTTGGGGGGAGGGCAAGAGACCCAGTACTTC.

This clonotype came up a few times. The chain combines TRBV20-1 with TRBJ1-2; the D is unclear. The V gene's germline CDR1 is DFQATT and CDR2 SNEGSKA (reference sequence). The ends were cut back, 4 bases at V and 1 base at J, with 7 bases in the middle. There are 12 residues in the CDR3. The CDR3 DNA follows: TGCAGTGCTAATCGCGGTAACTATGGCTACACCTTC. Translated: CSANRGNYGYTF.

In this sample, this clonotype turned up a few times. The chain uses TRBV20-1 and TRBJ1-4; 9 bases agree with TRBD1. This CDR3 spans 16 amino acids. Germline assignment: CDR1 DFQATT and CDR2 SNEGSKA (reference sequence). The J segment lost 6 bases and the V segment lost 5 bases, leaving 13 bases of the junction unmatched. CDR3 sequence: CSAYNRGQGLHEKLFF. The CDR3 coding sequence is TGCAGTGCTTATAACCGGGGACAGGGACTGCATGAAAAACTGTTTTTT.

V and J are TRBV14 and TRBJ2-1; 8 positions agree with TRBD2. Germline V lookup: CDR1 SGHDN, CDR2 FVKESK. The CDR3 is 16 amino acids. The V gene end was trimmed by 4 bases and the J gene end by 8 bases; junction bases not matched to a gene: 13. DNA of the CDR3: TGTGCCAGCAGCCCATCCGGGACTAGGTCGTTCTATGAGCAGTTCTTC. Protein: CASSPSGTRSFYEQFF.

This clonotype was observed a few times. This chain joins TRBV4-3 and TRBJ2-1, with D possibly being TRBD1 (6 bases). CDR3 size: 16 residues. The germline V gene encodes CDR1 LGHNA and CDR2 YSLEER. The V end was cut by 0 bases, the J end by 6 bases, with 15 bases between. Here the CDR3 reads CASSQEGAGLGNEQFF. DNA of the CDR3: TGCGCCAGCAGCCAAGAGGGGGCCGGCTTGGGCAATGAGCAGTTCTTC.

The rearrangement links TRBV12-3 or TRBV12-4 to TRBJ2-7, with a weak D call TRBD2 (5 bases). This CDR3 spans 14 amino acids. Trimming left V 3 bases short and J 3 bases short, with 12 bases between. The CDR3: CASSFRAGNYEQYF. The CDR3 DNA reads TGTGCCAGCAGTTTTAGGGCGGGTAACTACGAGCAGTACTTC.

This clonotype was counted only a few times. V gene TRBV29-1 combines with J gene TRBJ2-5; D uncertain. CDR1 is SQVTM and CDR2 is ANQGSEA in the germline V gene. The CDR3 is 11 residues long. V dropped 6 bases and J dropped 0 bases, with 5 bases sitting between them. CDR3 amino acids: CSVKYQETQYF. The CDR3 DNA reads as TGCAGCGTAAAATACCAAGAGACCCAGTACTTC.

The rearrangement uses TRBV14 and TRBJ2-1; D is uncertain. V lost 2 bases, J lost 0 bases, and 5 bases lay in between. The CDR3 sequence is 14 residues long. CDR1 and CDR2 (germline): SGHDN, FVKESK. The CDR3 coding sequence is TGTGCCAGCAGCCAATCGCTCTCCTACAATGAGCAGTTCTTC. It codes for CASSQSLSYNEQFF.

This clonotype was counted only a few times. The chain recombines TRBV10-3 with TRBJ2-1; 11 bases are shared with TRBD2. Germline V CDR1 and CDR2: ENHRY, SYGVKD. The CDR3 loop spans 16 amino acids. After removal of 4 bases from V and 3 bases from J, the junction contained 5 bases not matched to a gene. CDR3 DNA: TGTGCCATCAGTGTCTTCGGGACTAGCGGCTACAATGAGCAGTTCTTC. It translates to CAISVFGTSGYNEQFF.

The J gene is TRBJ2-7, the V gene TRBV12-3 or TRBV12-4, with TRBD1 matching over 8 bases. The end of the DNA fits TRBJ2-5 better, so the J call may be wrong. CDR3 length: 13 residues. CDR3 sequence reads: CASAIQGAGTQYF. As DNA, the CDR3 is TGTGCCAGCGCCATTCAGGGGGCGGGGACCCAGTACTTC.

The chain joins TRBV28 to TRBJ1-1; 7 bases line up with TRBD1. The CDR3 contains 16 residues. Trimming removed 5 bases from V and 0 bases from J; junction bases left unmatched: 9. CDR1 is MDHEN and CDR2 is SYDVKM in the germline V gene. The CDR3 nucleotides read TGTGCCAGCAGTCCTTGGACAGGAAAACTGAACACTGAAGCTTTCTTT. Translated, it gives CASSPWTGKLNTEAFF. The full variable domain, in which reference TRBV28 and TRBJ1-1 provide the parts outside the CDR3, is DVKVTQSSRYLVKRTGEKVFLECVQDMDHENMFWYRQDPGLGLRLIYFSYDVKMKEKGDIPEGYSVSREKKERFSLILESASTNQTSMYLCASSPWTGKLNTEAFFGQGTRLTVV.

This clonotype was observed many times. The CDR3 nucleotides read TGTGCCATCAGTGCCTCGGACGGCACAGATACGCAGTATTTT. It translates to CAISASDGTDTQYF. The rearrangement links TRBV10-3 to TRBJ2-3; D not resolved. V lost 4 bases to trimming and J lost 1 base, with 9 bases between them. Germline CDR1 ENHRY, CDR2 SYGVKD. The CDR3 length is 14 residues.

The V and J genes are TRBV7-9 and TRBJ2-7; D is uncertain. Germline CDR1 is SEHNR and CDR2 is FQNEAQ (reference sequence). This CDR3 comprises 13 residues. Trimming took 8 bases from V and 0 from J, leaving 11 bases between them. The DNA for the CDR3 is TGTGCCAGCGGTCTGGTAAGCTCCTACGAGCAGTACTTC. Translated, it gives CASGLVSSYEQYF.

J is TRBJ2-1 and V is TRBV14, with no clear D. CDR1 is SGHDN, CDR2 FVKESK, per germline. Trimming took off 0 bases at V and 13 bases at J, with 16 bases between the two ends. The CDR3 consists of 14 residues. For the CDR3, the DNA is TGTGCCAGCAGCCAAGATAGAGCGCCCCGGCCCCAGTTCTTC. It codes for CASSQDRAPRPQFF.

This clonotype was seen repeatedly, ten times or more. The chain employs TRBV29-1 and TRBJ2-1; D is ambiguous. The CDR3 covers 13 residues. Trimming took off 7 bases at V and 9 bases at J, with 19 bases between the two ends. Per the germline V gene, CDR1 is SQVTM and CDR2 is ANQGSEA. In nucleotides, the CDR3 is TGCAGCGCCGCCGCTAGGGCAGGACGTGAGCAGTTCTTC. It encodes CSAAARAGREQFF.

The chain has TRBV9 and TRBJ2-5; 10 bases match TRBD1. The J call may be wrong; the DNA end is better matched by TRBJ2-7. CDR1 is SGDLS, CDR2 YYNGEE, per germline. The CDR3 has 15 residues. CDR3 protein: CASSRGGTGAYEQYF. The CDR3 DNA reads as TGTGCCAGCAGCCGGGGGGGGACAGGGGCCTACGAGCAGTACTTC.

This chain connects TRBV29-1 to TRBJ2-5; D gene ambiguous. Germline V CDR1 and CDR2: SQVTM, ANQGSEA. V was clipped by 5 bases and J by 0 bases, with 4 bases between them. This CDR3 has 11 amino acids. CDR3 nucleotides: TGCAGCGTTCAGAACCAAGAGACCCAGTACTTC. Protein: CSVQNQETQYF.

This clonotype was counted once. V is TRBV10-3 and J is TRBJ2-5; 9 bases map to TRBD2. The end of the DNA aligns better with TRBJ2-7, so the J call may be wrong. The CDR3 extends over 17 amino acids. CDR1 and CDR2 (germline): ENHRY, SYGVKD. The CDR3 region is CAISGSSGGRAMYEQYF. CDR3 coding DNA: TGTGCCATCAGTGGGTCCTCGGGCGGGAGGGCCATGTACGAGCAGTACTTC.

The V call is TRBV10-3, the J call TRBJ2-5; a weak D match, TRBD2 (6 bases). From germline, CDR1 is ENHRY and CDR2 SYGVKD. V was shortened by 4 bases and J by 3 bases, with 18 bases between the two germline ends. The CDR3 extends over 16 amino acids. The CDR3 is CAISASSDVMEETQYF. The DNA for the CDR3 is TGTGCCATCAGTGCATCTAGCGACGTTATGGAAGAGACCCAGTACTTC.

The rearrangement joins TRBV5-1 to TRBJ2-1; D is uncertain. The V and J ends lost 1 base and 1 base respectively, with 12 bases between them. In germline, CDR1 is SGHRS, CDR2 YFSETQ. The CDR3 has 16 amino acids. CDR3 in DNA: TGCGCCAGCAGCTTGAGCAGCAGGCCTTCCTACAATGAGCAGTTCTTC. Its protein is CASSLSSRPSYNEQFF.

Turning to this clonotype: A much larger clone sits a single nucleotide away, making a read error possible. The V and J genes are TRBV6-5 and TRBJ2-1, with 10 positions matching TRBD2. The better agreement between TRBJ2-7 and the DNA end casts doubt on the J call. The CDR3 is made up of 16 amino acids. CDR1 is MNHEY, CDR2 SVGAGI, per germline. Here the CDR3 reads CASSPSSGGACWEQYF. Here the CDR3 DNA reads TGTGCCAGCAGTCCCTCCAGCGGGGGGGCCTGTTGGGAGCAGTACTTC.

V and J are TRBV11-2 and TRBJ2-3; 7 nucleotides agree with TRBD1. The J segment lost 1 base and the V segment lost 5 bases, leaving 18 bases of the junction unmatched. CDR3 length: 19 amino acids. The germline gives CDR1 SGHAT, CDR2 FQNNGV. The CDR3 sequence is CASSPSNPFHTGGTDTQYF. The CDR3 nucleotides are TGTGCCAGCAGCCCTAGTAACCCGTTCCACACAGGGGGCACAGATACGCAGTATTTT.